This T cell receptor (beta chain) is from a study of blood T cell repertoires in COVID-19. V was pared by 5 bases and J by 1 base, with 8 bases of the junction left unmatched. The CDR3 extends over 16 amino acids. Germline CDR1 reads SEHNR; CDR2 reads FQNEAQ (reference sequence). TCRdb's copy holds only in-frame clones and misses some; the assay was immunoSEQ multiplex PCR. The sample includes around 100,000 clones, roughly 80% of them seen just once. V is TRBV7-9 and J is TRBJ1-1, with 9 bases fitting TRBD1. The source of this sequence is a man in his 70s with active or convalescent COVID-19. Source material: peripheral blood. The chain's CDR3 is CASSPQGALANTEAFF. The CDR3 nucleotides read TGTGCCAGCAGCCCACAGGGGGCCTTGGCGAACACTGAAGCTTTCTTT. Complete variable domain (other parts from reference TRBV7-9 and TRBJ1-1): DTGVSQNPRHKITKRGQNVTFRCDPISEHNRLYWYRQTLGQGPEFLTYFQNEAQLEKSRLLSDRFSAERPKGSFSTLEIQRTEQGDSAMYLCASSPQGALANTEAFFGQGTRLTVV.